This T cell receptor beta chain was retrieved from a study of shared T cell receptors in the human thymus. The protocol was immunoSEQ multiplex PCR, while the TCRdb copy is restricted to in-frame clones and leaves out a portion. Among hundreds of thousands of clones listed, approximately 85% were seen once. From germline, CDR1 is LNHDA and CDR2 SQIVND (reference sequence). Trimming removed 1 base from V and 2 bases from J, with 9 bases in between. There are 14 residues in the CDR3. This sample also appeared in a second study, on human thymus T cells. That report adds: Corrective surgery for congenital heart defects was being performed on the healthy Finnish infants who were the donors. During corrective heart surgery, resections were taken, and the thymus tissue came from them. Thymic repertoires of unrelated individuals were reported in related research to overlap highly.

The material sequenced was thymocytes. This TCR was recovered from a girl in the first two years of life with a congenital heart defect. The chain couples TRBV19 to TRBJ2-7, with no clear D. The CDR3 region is CASSIAGSTYEQYF. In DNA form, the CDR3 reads TGTGCCAGTAGTATAGCGGGTTCCACCTACGAGCAGTACTTC. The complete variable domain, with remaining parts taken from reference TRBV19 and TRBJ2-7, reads DGGITQSPKYLFRKEGQNVTLSCEQNLNHDAMYWYRQDPGQGLRLIYYSQIVNDFQKGDIAEGYSVSREKKESFPLTVTSAQKNPTAFYLCASSIAGSTYEQYFGPGTRLTVT.